The T cell receptor beta chain under discussion was sequenced for a study of chemoradiotherapy in HPV16-positive cancers. Study-level points and caveats: Candidate HPV-specific clones and E7-related TCR motifs grew in tumor during treatment.

This clone was seen only once. The antigen is undetermined. From germline, CDR1 is LNHDA and CDR2 SQIVND (reference sequence). The CDR3 extends over 13 amino acids. V lost 10 bases to trimming and J lost 2 bases, with 14 bases between them. Method: immunoSEQ multiplex PCR; TCRdb's copy keeps in-frame clones and lacks some. The top ten clones hold around 3.5% of a sample with 40,000 to 65,000 clones, about nine tenths of them seen once. Source: blood, taken from a patient who underwent chemoradiotherapy. This TCR was recovered from a human donor with HPV-associated anogenital cancer. The chain uses TRBV19 and TRBJ1-1, with D possibly TRBD1 on 6 matching bases. CDR3 sequence reads: CATRQGLNTEAFF. The CDR3 coding sequence is TGTGCCACCAGGCAGGGGTTAAACACTGAAGCTTTCTTT. The whole variable domain, remainder taken from reference TRBV19 and TRBJ1-1, is DGGITQSPKYLFRKEGQNVTLSCEQNLNHDAMYWYRQDPGQGLRLIYYSQIVNDFQKGDIAEGYSVSREKKESFPLTVTSAQKNPTAFYLCATRQGLNTEAFFGQGTRLTVV.